This T cell receptor (beta chain) was captured by sequencing in a study of T cell responses to AZD1222 COVID-19 vaccine. General study points: Variant regions that are unmutated are reportedly the target of nearly half of spike-specific TCRs. Elevations in Spike-specific TCR breadth and depth followed administration of two AZD1222 doses. Donors skewed white British and female; clonal diversity was possibly underestimated.

The CDR3 sequence is 13 residues long. Per germline, CDR1 SNHLY and CDR2 FYNNEI. As concerns this clone: Its antigen is as yet unknown. An end of the junction does not agree with germline; a read error may underlie this.

Sequencing was performed with immunoSEQ multiplex PCR; in TCRdb, only in-frame clones are kept and a portion is missing. The sample consists of around 54,000 clones, roughly 90% of them appearing once. The sample was peripheral blood, taken 28 days after the second AZD1222 dose. This receptor was identified in an adult who received the AZD1222 COVID-19 vaccine. The chain is built from TRBV2 and TRBJ2-6; 8 bases are shared with TRBD2. For the CDR3, the DNA is TGTGCCAGCAGTGGGGGACTAGGCAACGTCCTAACTTTC. Protein: CASSGGLGNVLTF.